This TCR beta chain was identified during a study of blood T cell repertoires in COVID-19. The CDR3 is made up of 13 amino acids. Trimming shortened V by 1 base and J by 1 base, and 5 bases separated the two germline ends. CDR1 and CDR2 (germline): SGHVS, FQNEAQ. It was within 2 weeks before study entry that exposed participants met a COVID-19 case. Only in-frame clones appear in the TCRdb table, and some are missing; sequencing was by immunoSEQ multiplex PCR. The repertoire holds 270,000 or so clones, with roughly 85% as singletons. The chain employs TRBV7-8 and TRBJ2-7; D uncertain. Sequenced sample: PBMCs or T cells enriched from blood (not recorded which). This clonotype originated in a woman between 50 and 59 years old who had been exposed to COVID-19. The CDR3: CASSLGRSYEQYF. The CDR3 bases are TGTGCCAGCAGCTTAGGCAGATCCTACGAGCAGTACTTC.